Below, 13 T cell receptor beta chains from the same sample are listed, as sequenced in a study of blood T cell repertoires in COVID-19. Profiled with immunoSEQ multiplex PCR; TCRdb holds only in-frame clones, not every one. There are fewer than 300,000 clones in the sample; roughly nine tenths occur only once, and approximately 9.8% lies in the top ten. Sample: peripheral blood. The receptors originated from a man aged 35 to 55 who had recovered from COVID-19.

The CDR3 DNA reads as TGTGCCAGCAGCCCCCCGGGCGGGCGCAATCAGCCCCAGCATTTT. It specifies CASSPPGGRNQPQHF. This chain joins TRBV5-6 and TRBJ1-5, with D hard to call. The CDR3 has 15 amino acids. The ends were cut back, 4 bases at V and 2 bases at J, with 13 bases in the middle. Germline CDR1 reads SGHDT; CDR2 reads YYEEEE.

A few counts support this clone. CDR3 nucleotides: TGTGCCAGCAGCCTCCTAGAGGGGGCGATAACCGGGGAGCTGTTTTTT. Protein sequence: CASSLLEGAITGELFF. The chain combines TRBV7-3 with TRBJ2-2; 7 nucleotides match TRBD1. Germline trimming cut 5 bases from V and 5 bases from J; bases unmatched to any gene: 11. The CDR3 contains 16 residues. CDR1 is SGHTA and CDR2 is FQGTGA in the germline V gene.

This rearrangement joins TRBV11-2 to TRBJ2-2; 8 bases fit TRBD1. Germline V gene data show CDR1 as SGHAT and CDR2 as FQNNGV. The CDR3 is 16 amino acids. Trimming took 5 bases from V and 5 from J; bases not matched to a gene: 10. The CDR3 DNA sequence: TGTGCCAGCAGCCGAATCGGACAGGGCGTAACCGGGGAGCTGTTTTTT. It codes for CASSRIGQGVTGELFF.

The chain employs TRBV6-5 and TRBJ2-7; no clear D. The CDR3 spans 14 residues. Germline CDR1 reads MNHEY; CDR2 reads SVGAGI. V was trimmed by 2 bases and J by 0 bases, leaving 8 bases between them. Here the CDR3 DNA reads TGTGCCAGCAGTTACGCCCCTAACTCCTACGAGCAGTACTTC. Translated, it gives CASSYAPNSYEQYF.

The chain has TRBV14 and TRBJ2-1; 7 bases map to TRBD2. V trimming: 2 bases; J trimming: 4 bases; junction bases outside the gene matches: 29. Germline assignment: CDR1 SGHDN and CDR2 FVKESK. The CDR3 sequence is 23 residues long. The chain's CDR3 is CASSQLSSGKRWGGQVLYNEQFF. DNA of the CDR3: TGTGCCAGCAGCCAATTGTCTAGCGGAAAGAGGTGGGGAGGGCAGGTCCTATACAATGAGCAGTTCTTC.

The gene calls are TRBV7-8 and TRBJ1-3; D possibly corresponds to TRBD1 (6 bases). Trimming removed 5 bases at V and 4 bases at J, with 18 bases between. The CDR3 is made up of 16 amino acids. Looked up from germline, CDR1 is SGHVS and CDR2 is FQNEAQ. The CDR3 DNA is TGTGCCAGCAGCAAATTACCACAGGGATCGGGAAACACCATATATTTT. Its translation: CASSKLPQGSGNTIYF.

This clone was counted only a few times. The chain carries TRBV5-1 and TRBJ2-2, with 8 bases identical to TRBD1. Trimming removed 0 bases from V and 6 bases from J; junction bases left unmatched: 4. Germline loops: CDR1 SGHRS, CDR2 YFSETQ. CDR3 length equals 15 residues. CDR3 sequence: CASSLALTGAGELFF. DNA for the CDR3: TGCGCCAGCAGCTTGGCCTTGACAGGGGCCGGGGAGCTGTTTTTT. Together with reference TRBV5-1 and TRBJ2-2, the CDR3 gives the full variable domain: KAGVTQTPRYLIKTRGQQVTLSCSPISGHRSVSWYQQTPGQGLQFLFEYFSETQRNKGNFPGRFSGRQFSNSRSEMNVSTLELGDSALYLCASSLALTGAGELFFGEGSRLTVL.

The chain is built from TRBV7-2 and TRBJ2-1, with TRBD2 identical over 9 bases. V trimming: 5 bases; J trimming: 15 bases; junction bases outside the gene matches: 17. The CDR3 runs to 15 residues. CDR1 SGHTA and CDR2 FQGNSA come from the germline V gene. CDR3 sequence (DNA): TGTGCCAGCAGCGACCCGGGACTAGCTGTATTCCCGCCGTTCTTC. This codes for CASSDPGLAVFPPFF. Together with reference TRBV7-2 and TRBJ2-1, the CDR3 gives the full variable domain: GAGVSQSPSNKVTEKGKDVELRCDPISGHTALYWYRQSLGQGLEFLIYFQGNSAPDKSGLPSDRFSAERTGGSVSTLTIQRTQQEDSAVYLCASSDPGLAVFPPFFGPGTRLTVL.

This rearrangement joins TRBV5-1 to TRBJ1-2; 8 nucleotides align to TRBD1. Germline V gives CDR1 SGHRS, CDR2 YFSETQ. V dropped 1 base and J dropped 8; count of bases not matched to a gene: 10. CDR3 size: 15 residues. CDR3 DNA sequence: TGCGCCAGCAGCTTGTACCAGGGGGCGCCAGGGGGCTACACCTTC. Protein sequence: CASSLYQGAPGGYTF.

This clone was recorded once. The chain employs TRBV19 and TRBJ1-1; D is ambiguous. Germline lookup yields CDR1 LNHDA and CDR2 SQIVND (reference sequence). V was shortened by 3 bases and J by 0 bases, with 11 bases between the two germline ends. The length of the CDR3 is 15 residues. CDR3: CASSIGGSLNTEAFF. The CDR3 DNA sequence: TGTGCCAGTAGTATTGGCGGATCGTTGAACACTGAAGCTTTCTTT.

The chain links TRBV7-9 to TRBJ2-5, with TRBD2 matching over 13 bases. The germline V gene has CDR1 SEHNR and CDR2 FQNEAQ (reference sequence). The CDR3 sequence is 17 residues long. Trimming removed 5 bases from V and 0 bases from J; junction bases left unmatched: 6. CDR3 sequence (DNA): TGTGCCAGCAGCCTGGGACTAGCGGGGAGGTACCAAGAGACCCAGTACTTC. It yields the protein CASSLGLAGRYQETQYF.

The gene calls are TRBV6-1 and TRBJ2-1, with 10 bases that match TRBD1. CDR3 length equals 16 residues. With 2 bases clipped from V and 4 bases from J, the junction kept 5 bases outside the gene matches. Germline loops: CDR1 MNHNS, CDR2 SASEGT. The CDR3 nucleotides read TGTGCCAGCAGTGAAAGGGACAGGGGACTTTACAATGAGCAGTTCTTC. Its translation: CASSERDRGLYNEQFF.

This clone was seen once. This chain joins TRBV6-6 and TRBJ2-1; 10 nucleotides line up with TRBD2. Germline V gene sequence: CDR1 MNHNY, CDR2 SVGAGI (reference sequence). With V trimmed by 5 bases and J by 7 bases, 11 bases remained unmatched. There are 16 residues in the CDR3. CDR3 loop: CASSTSLAGVSNEQFF. CDR3 nucleotides: TGTGCCAGCAGTACCAGTCTAGCGGGAGTAAGTAATGAGCAGTTCTTC.